A selection of T cell receptor beta chains follows, all from one sample in a study of control samples from healthy donors and cancer patients. The assay was immunoSEQ multiplex PCR, and TCRdb's table has in-frame clones only and misses some. The table includes about 150,000 clones, 75% to 95% detected once. The sample taken for sequencing was blood. The receptors stem from a woman aged 40 to 49 in good health. Each CDR3 is given with its conserved first and last residue. D genes are given only for firm matches. Clone size is given for some rows only: seen once, a few or many times, or a class if the clone is expanded.

-	TRBJ2-1	TRBV7-9	-	TGTGCCAGCAGCTTTGGAAATGAGCAGTTCTTC	CASSFGNEQFF
-	TRBJ1-1	TRBV19	TRBD1	TGTGCCAGTAGTATATGGGGCTCCGAACAGGGGATTAACACTGAAGCTTTCTTT	CASSIWGSEQGINTEAFF
-	TRBJ1-2	TRBV4-1	TRBD1	TGCGCCAGCAGCCGGGACAGGGACTATGGCTACACCTTC	CASSRDRDYGYTF
-	TRBJ2-1	TRBV4-1	-	TGCGCCAGCAGCCAAGTAGCCGCCTCCTACAATGAGCAGTTCTTC	CASSQVAASYNEQFF
-	TRBJ2-1	TRBV5-4	TRBD2	TGTGCCAGCAGCCTGATAACTAGCGGGGGGGCAAATGAGCAGTTCTTC	CASSLITSGGANEQFF
-	TRBJ2-5	TRBV7-9	-	TGTGCCAGCAGCTCCCCAGGGAGAGGGGAGACCCAGTACTTC	CASSSPGRGETQYF
few	TRBJ1-1	TRBV11-2	-	TGTGCCAGCAGCTTAGATCAGTTCAGTAGCCTGAACACTGAAGCTTTCTTT	CASSLDQFSSLNTEAFF
-	TRBJ2-1	TRBV10-3	-	TGTGCCATCAGTGAGTCGTCTGGACAGTACAATGAGCAGTTCTTC	CAISESSGQYNEQFF
-	TRBJ2-7	TRBV28	-	TGTGCCAGCAGAGACCTCTGGATGGGGGGTGGCGAGCAGTACTTC	CASRDLWMGGGEQYF
-	TRBJ1-1	TRBV27	-	TGTGCCAGCAGTTTGTTAATGAACACTGAAGCTTTCTTT	CASSLLMNTEAFF
-	TRBJ2-1	TRBV7-9	TRBD2	TGTGCCAGCAGCCGTCATAGCGGGGGAGACAATGAGCAGTTCTTC	CASSRHSGGDNEQFF
-	TRBJ2-3	TRBV10-1	-	TGCGCCAGCAGTGAATGGGAGTCGACGCAGTATTTT	CASSEWESTQYF
-	TRBJ2-5	TRBV29-1	TRBD1	TGCAGCGTACAGGGACAGGGGGCGGGAGAGACCCAGTACTTC	CSVQGQGAGETQYF
-	TRBJ1-1	TRBV5-4	-	TGTGCCAGCAGCTTGGGGGGTCTTAACACTGAAGCTTTCTTT	CASSLGGLNTEAFF
-	TRBJ2-7	TRBV3-1/TRBV3-2	-	TGTGCCAGCAGCCAAGGGACTTTCTCCTACGAGCAGTACTTC	CASSQGTFSYEQYF
-	TRBJ2-2	TRBV6-5	-	TGTGCCAGCAGTTACGGTACTAGCAGTCACGGGGAGCTGTTTTTT	CASSYGTSSHGELFF
-	TRBJ1-1	TRBV20-1	-	TGCAGTGCTAGTCTCAGGGGCCCAGCTTTCTTT	CSASLRGPAFF
-	TRBJ1-1	TRBV13	TRBD1	TGTGCCAGCAGCTCGACAGGGGGCGAAATGAACACTGAAGCTTTCTTT	CASSSTGGEMNTEAFF
-	TRBJ2-5	TRBV3-1/TRBV3-2	-	TGTGCCAGCAGCCGTTACTCTAGCCTGGAGACCCAGTACTTC	CASSRYSSLETQYF
-	TRBJ2-3	TRBV19	TRBD1	TGTGCCAGTAGCCCAGGGGGTCTCGGAGATACGCAGTATTTT	CASSPGGLGDTQYF
-	TRBJ1-6	TRBV2	TRBD1	TGTGCCAGCATTCCGGGACAGGGGGCAGGAAATTCACCCCTCCACTTT	CASIPGQGAGNSPLHF
-	TRBJ2-7	TRBV27	TRBD2	TGTGCCAGCAGTTTTATAGCGGGGGGTCGCTACGAGCAGTACTTC	CASSFIAGGRYEQYF
-	TRBJ1-2	TRBV6-6	-	TGTGCCAGCAGCCCAAAGACGGGTAGAGATGGCTACACCTTC	CASSPKTGRDGYTF
once	TRBJ1-1	TRBV6-5	-	TGTGCCAGCAGGACACTTGTTAACACTGAAGCTTTCTTT	CASRTLVNTEAFF
-	TRBJ2-7	TRBV6-5	TRBD2	TGTGCCAGCACATACCTAGCGGGGGGCTCCTACGAGCAGTACTTC	CASTYLAGGSYEQYF
-	TRBJ2-7	TRBV7-2	-	TGTGCCAGCAGTCCGAATCCCGACCTCGACGAGCAGTACTTC	CASSPNPDLDEQYF
-	TRBJ1-1	TRBV18	-	TGTGCCAGCTCACCATCGCAGGGTGGATGGTACCCTGAAGCTTTCTTT	CASSPSQGGWYPEAFF
-	TRBJ1-1	TRBV20-1	-	TGCAGTGCTAGTGTCCAAAGGGAAACTGAAGCTTTCTTT	CSASVQRETEAFF
-	TRBJ1-1	TRBV5-1	-	TGCGCCAGCAGCTTGAGCGGATTTAACACTGAAGCTTTCTTT	CASSLSGFNTEAFF
once	TRBJ2-1	TRBV7-2	-	TGTGCCAGCAGCCCCCCGGCCAATGAGCAGTTCTTC	CASSPPANEQFF
-	TRBJ2-3	TRBV27	-	TGTGCCAGCAGTTTACTCCCCCATAGTGCTAGCACAGATACGCAGTATTTT	CASSLLPHSASTDTQYF
-	TRBJ2-7	TRBV5-4	TRBD1	TGTGCCAGCAGCCGAGCCGGAGGGACAGGTTACTACGAGCAGTACTTC	CASSRAGGTGYYEQYF
-	TRBJ2-1	TRBV5-6	-	TGTGCCAGCAGCTTGTCTGGCAATAATGAGCAGTTCTTC	CASSLSGNNEQFF
-	TRBJ1-2	TRBV5-8	-	TGTGCCAGCAGAACCCCACAGGGCGTCGGCTACACCTTC	CASRTPQGVGYTF
-	TRBJ2-1	TRBV6-5	-	TGTGCCAGCAGTTACTCGGGGCCCTCCTACAATGAGCAGTTCTTC	CASSYSGPSYNEQFF
-	TRBJ1-1	TRBV12-3/TRBV12-4	-	TGTGCCAGCAGTTTATCAGTGAACACTGAAGCTTTCTTT	CASSLSVNTEAFF
-	TRBJ2-7	TRBV28	TRBD1	TGTGCCAGCAGCGCCGGGACAGTCCCCTACGAGCAGTACTTC	CASSAGTVPYEQYF
-	TRBJ1-1	TRBV18	-	TGTGCCAGCTCACCACCGGATAGAGGCACTGAAGCTTTCTTT	CASSPPDRGTEAFF
-	TRBJ1-2	TRBV10-2	-	TGCGCCAGCAGTGACTGGACTAGACTGAAATCGGATGGCTACACCTTC	CASSDWTRLKSDGYTF
-	TRBJ2-7	TRBV5-1	-	TGCGCCAGCAGCTTGGAAATTTCCCCGCCCTACGAGCAGTACTTC	CASSLEISPPYEQYF
-	TRBJ2-5	TRBV6-4	TRBD2	TGTGCCAGCAGCCGACTAGCGGGGGGGCAGGAGACCCAGTACTTC	CASSRLAGGQETQYF
-	TRBJ2-2	TRBV6-5	-	TGTGCCAGCGGGTGGGGCCGGAGCACCGGGGAGCTGTTTTTT	CASGWGRSTGELFF
few	TRBJ1-3	TRBV10-3	-	TGTGCCATCAGTGAGAGAGACTCTGGAAACACCATATATTTT	CAISERDSGNTIYF
-	TRBJ1-1	TRBV27	-	TGTGCCAGCAATCTGAGGGGGAGCACTGAAGCTTTCTTT	CASNLRGSTEAFF
few	TRBJ1-4	TRBV4-1	TRBD1	TGCGCCAGCAGCCCTTGGACAGGGAGGACCGAAAAACTGTTTTTT	CASSPWTGRTEKLFF
once	TRBJ2-3	TRBV5-1	-	TGCGCCACCGCAAACAACCCAGGGGTAGATACGCAGTATTTT	CATANNPGVDTQYF
-	TRBJ2-7	TRBV7-8	-	TGTGCCAGCAGCTTAGGGATTCCGACCTACGAGCAGTACTTC	CASSLGIPTYEQYF